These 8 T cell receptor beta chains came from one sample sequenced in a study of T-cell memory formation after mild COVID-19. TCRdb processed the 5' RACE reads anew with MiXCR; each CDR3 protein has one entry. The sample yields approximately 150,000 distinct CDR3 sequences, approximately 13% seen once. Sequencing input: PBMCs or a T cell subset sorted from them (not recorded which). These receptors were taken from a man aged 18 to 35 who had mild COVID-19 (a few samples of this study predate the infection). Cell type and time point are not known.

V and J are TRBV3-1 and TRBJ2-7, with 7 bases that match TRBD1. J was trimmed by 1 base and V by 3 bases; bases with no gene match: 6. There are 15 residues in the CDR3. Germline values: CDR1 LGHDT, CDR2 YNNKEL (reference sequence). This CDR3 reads CASSQGQLKSYEQYF. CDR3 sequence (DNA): TGTGCCAGCAGCCAGGGACAGTTAAAGTCCTACGAGCAGTACTTC.

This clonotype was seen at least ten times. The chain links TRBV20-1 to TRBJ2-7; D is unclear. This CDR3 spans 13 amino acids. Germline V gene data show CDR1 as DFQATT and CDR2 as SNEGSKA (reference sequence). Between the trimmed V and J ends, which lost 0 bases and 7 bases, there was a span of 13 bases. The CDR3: CSARDPGSWEQYV. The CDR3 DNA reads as TGCAGTGCTAGAGATCCCGGTAGCTGGGAGCAGTACGTC.

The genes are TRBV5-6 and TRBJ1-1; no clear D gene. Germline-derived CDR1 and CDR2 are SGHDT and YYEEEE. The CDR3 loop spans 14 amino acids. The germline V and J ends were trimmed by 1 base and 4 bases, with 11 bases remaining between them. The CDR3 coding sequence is TGTGCCAGCAGCTTGTGGGATCTGGGCACTGAAGCTTTCTTT. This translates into CASSLWDLGTEAFF.

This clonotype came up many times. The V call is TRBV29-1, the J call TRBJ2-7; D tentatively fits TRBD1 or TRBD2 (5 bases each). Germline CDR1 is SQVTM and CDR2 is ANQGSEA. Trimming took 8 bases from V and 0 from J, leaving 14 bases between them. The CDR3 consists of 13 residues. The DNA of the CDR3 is TGCAGCCGAGGGGACGGACGCTCCTACGAGCAGTACGTC. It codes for CSRGDGRSYEQYV.

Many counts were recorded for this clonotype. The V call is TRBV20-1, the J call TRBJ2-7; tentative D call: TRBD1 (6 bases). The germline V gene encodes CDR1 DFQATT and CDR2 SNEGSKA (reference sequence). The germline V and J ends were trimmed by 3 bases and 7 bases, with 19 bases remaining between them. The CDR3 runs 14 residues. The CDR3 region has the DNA TGCAGTGCTAGGTCCGGGACACTTCGTGAGGAGCAGTACTTC. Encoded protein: CSARSGTLREEQYF.

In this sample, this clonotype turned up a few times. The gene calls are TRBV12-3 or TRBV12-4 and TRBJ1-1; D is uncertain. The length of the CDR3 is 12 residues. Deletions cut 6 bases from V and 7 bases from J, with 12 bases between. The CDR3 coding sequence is TGTGCCAGCAGCAAGGTGGGGATTGAAGCTTTCTTT. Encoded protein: CASSKVGIEAFF.

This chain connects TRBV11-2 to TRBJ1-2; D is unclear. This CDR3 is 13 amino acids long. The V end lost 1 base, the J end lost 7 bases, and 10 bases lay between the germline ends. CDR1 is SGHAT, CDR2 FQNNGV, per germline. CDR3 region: CASSLVSLVGYTF. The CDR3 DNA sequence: TGTGCCAGCAGCTTAGTCTCCCTCGTTGGCTACACCTTC.

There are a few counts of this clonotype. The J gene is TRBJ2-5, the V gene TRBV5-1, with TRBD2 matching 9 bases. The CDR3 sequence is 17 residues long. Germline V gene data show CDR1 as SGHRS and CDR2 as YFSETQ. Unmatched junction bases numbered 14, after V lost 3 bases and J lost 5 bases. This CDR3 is CASSSTPLAGTWETQYF. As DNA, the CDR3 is TGCGCCAGCAGCTCGACACCTCTAGCGGGGACTTGGGAGACCCAGTACTTC.